This T cell receptor beta chain was obtained from a study of blood T cell repertoires in COVID-19 (dated by TCRdb to 2020 to 2022). As for the study more broadly: Samples covering the acute and convalescent phases of COVID-19 were provided by collaborators in the United States, Italy and Spain. The prospective study material was composed of cDNA or gDNA derived from T cells, B-cell-depleted T cells, or PBMCs. Subjects who had been exposed to COVID-19, were actively infected with it, or had recovered from it provided the deeply sampled blood TCRbeta repertoires that made up the dataset. The repertoires were released in a freely available public database meant as a resource for research on the immune response to SARS-CoV-2. Samples came from the ongoing ImmuneRACE study (first 160 participants) plus 1,254 subjects from 6 global collaborators. Sample metadata almost always included a de-identified subject ID, COVID-19 status, age in years and sex. Where available, HLA class I and class II types were taken from metadata supplied by the sample provider and were not determined by assay-based typing.

From cysteine to phenylalanine, the CDR3 is 14 amino acids long. This entry keeps only the CDR3 DNA: 42 bases, framed from base 1. The junction shows trimming of 6 bases on V and 6 bases on J, and the gene matches do not reach 6 bases of it. The germline V gene encodes CDR1 MGHRA and CDR2 YSYEKL. The collaborating institutions used their own protocols to collect whole blood in K2EDTA tubes. For TCRbeta analysis, collaborators shipped samples as frozen whole blood, isolated PBMCs, or DNA extracted from either of those sample types. Worth noting for this clone: Which antigen it targets is not known. The sample holds no much larger clone one base away, and base qualities are not on file.

TCRbeta CDR3 regions were amplified from genomic DNA using the immunoSEQ Assay, a bias-controlled multiplex PCR. The paper's data handling went like this. The number of nucleated cells in each sample was estimated from the amplification of reference gene primers within the assay. To quantify the absolute abundance of each unique TCRbeta CDR3 rearrangement, sequence reads were collapsed and filtered. For each sample, productive Simpson clonality was calculated as the square root of Simpson's diversity index across productive rearrangements. TCRdb re-hosts the immuneACCESS table, in-frame sequences only. Its copies lack some clones; in the studies checked, an unresolved V gene accounts for under half of them, and the cause for the rest is not known. V and J calls and clone size are those listed in that table; D and trimming were worked out from the DNA. This sample holds about 380,000 clones; around 87% were observed only once. The ten top clones hold 5% to 8.5% of the sample.

Results the study describes overall, beyond this receptor: How much clinical and demographic metadata was included differed by source and by participant, and the metadata was provided uncurated.

Input material: peripheral blood. The source is a man younger than 30 with active or convalescent COVID-19. The chain is made from TRBV4-1 and TRBJ2-2, with 8 bases in between that match TRBD2. In nucleotide form, the sequence is TGCGCCAGCAGTGGGACTAGGTCTCCCGGGGAGCTGTTTTTT. Protein translation: CASSGTRSPGELFF.